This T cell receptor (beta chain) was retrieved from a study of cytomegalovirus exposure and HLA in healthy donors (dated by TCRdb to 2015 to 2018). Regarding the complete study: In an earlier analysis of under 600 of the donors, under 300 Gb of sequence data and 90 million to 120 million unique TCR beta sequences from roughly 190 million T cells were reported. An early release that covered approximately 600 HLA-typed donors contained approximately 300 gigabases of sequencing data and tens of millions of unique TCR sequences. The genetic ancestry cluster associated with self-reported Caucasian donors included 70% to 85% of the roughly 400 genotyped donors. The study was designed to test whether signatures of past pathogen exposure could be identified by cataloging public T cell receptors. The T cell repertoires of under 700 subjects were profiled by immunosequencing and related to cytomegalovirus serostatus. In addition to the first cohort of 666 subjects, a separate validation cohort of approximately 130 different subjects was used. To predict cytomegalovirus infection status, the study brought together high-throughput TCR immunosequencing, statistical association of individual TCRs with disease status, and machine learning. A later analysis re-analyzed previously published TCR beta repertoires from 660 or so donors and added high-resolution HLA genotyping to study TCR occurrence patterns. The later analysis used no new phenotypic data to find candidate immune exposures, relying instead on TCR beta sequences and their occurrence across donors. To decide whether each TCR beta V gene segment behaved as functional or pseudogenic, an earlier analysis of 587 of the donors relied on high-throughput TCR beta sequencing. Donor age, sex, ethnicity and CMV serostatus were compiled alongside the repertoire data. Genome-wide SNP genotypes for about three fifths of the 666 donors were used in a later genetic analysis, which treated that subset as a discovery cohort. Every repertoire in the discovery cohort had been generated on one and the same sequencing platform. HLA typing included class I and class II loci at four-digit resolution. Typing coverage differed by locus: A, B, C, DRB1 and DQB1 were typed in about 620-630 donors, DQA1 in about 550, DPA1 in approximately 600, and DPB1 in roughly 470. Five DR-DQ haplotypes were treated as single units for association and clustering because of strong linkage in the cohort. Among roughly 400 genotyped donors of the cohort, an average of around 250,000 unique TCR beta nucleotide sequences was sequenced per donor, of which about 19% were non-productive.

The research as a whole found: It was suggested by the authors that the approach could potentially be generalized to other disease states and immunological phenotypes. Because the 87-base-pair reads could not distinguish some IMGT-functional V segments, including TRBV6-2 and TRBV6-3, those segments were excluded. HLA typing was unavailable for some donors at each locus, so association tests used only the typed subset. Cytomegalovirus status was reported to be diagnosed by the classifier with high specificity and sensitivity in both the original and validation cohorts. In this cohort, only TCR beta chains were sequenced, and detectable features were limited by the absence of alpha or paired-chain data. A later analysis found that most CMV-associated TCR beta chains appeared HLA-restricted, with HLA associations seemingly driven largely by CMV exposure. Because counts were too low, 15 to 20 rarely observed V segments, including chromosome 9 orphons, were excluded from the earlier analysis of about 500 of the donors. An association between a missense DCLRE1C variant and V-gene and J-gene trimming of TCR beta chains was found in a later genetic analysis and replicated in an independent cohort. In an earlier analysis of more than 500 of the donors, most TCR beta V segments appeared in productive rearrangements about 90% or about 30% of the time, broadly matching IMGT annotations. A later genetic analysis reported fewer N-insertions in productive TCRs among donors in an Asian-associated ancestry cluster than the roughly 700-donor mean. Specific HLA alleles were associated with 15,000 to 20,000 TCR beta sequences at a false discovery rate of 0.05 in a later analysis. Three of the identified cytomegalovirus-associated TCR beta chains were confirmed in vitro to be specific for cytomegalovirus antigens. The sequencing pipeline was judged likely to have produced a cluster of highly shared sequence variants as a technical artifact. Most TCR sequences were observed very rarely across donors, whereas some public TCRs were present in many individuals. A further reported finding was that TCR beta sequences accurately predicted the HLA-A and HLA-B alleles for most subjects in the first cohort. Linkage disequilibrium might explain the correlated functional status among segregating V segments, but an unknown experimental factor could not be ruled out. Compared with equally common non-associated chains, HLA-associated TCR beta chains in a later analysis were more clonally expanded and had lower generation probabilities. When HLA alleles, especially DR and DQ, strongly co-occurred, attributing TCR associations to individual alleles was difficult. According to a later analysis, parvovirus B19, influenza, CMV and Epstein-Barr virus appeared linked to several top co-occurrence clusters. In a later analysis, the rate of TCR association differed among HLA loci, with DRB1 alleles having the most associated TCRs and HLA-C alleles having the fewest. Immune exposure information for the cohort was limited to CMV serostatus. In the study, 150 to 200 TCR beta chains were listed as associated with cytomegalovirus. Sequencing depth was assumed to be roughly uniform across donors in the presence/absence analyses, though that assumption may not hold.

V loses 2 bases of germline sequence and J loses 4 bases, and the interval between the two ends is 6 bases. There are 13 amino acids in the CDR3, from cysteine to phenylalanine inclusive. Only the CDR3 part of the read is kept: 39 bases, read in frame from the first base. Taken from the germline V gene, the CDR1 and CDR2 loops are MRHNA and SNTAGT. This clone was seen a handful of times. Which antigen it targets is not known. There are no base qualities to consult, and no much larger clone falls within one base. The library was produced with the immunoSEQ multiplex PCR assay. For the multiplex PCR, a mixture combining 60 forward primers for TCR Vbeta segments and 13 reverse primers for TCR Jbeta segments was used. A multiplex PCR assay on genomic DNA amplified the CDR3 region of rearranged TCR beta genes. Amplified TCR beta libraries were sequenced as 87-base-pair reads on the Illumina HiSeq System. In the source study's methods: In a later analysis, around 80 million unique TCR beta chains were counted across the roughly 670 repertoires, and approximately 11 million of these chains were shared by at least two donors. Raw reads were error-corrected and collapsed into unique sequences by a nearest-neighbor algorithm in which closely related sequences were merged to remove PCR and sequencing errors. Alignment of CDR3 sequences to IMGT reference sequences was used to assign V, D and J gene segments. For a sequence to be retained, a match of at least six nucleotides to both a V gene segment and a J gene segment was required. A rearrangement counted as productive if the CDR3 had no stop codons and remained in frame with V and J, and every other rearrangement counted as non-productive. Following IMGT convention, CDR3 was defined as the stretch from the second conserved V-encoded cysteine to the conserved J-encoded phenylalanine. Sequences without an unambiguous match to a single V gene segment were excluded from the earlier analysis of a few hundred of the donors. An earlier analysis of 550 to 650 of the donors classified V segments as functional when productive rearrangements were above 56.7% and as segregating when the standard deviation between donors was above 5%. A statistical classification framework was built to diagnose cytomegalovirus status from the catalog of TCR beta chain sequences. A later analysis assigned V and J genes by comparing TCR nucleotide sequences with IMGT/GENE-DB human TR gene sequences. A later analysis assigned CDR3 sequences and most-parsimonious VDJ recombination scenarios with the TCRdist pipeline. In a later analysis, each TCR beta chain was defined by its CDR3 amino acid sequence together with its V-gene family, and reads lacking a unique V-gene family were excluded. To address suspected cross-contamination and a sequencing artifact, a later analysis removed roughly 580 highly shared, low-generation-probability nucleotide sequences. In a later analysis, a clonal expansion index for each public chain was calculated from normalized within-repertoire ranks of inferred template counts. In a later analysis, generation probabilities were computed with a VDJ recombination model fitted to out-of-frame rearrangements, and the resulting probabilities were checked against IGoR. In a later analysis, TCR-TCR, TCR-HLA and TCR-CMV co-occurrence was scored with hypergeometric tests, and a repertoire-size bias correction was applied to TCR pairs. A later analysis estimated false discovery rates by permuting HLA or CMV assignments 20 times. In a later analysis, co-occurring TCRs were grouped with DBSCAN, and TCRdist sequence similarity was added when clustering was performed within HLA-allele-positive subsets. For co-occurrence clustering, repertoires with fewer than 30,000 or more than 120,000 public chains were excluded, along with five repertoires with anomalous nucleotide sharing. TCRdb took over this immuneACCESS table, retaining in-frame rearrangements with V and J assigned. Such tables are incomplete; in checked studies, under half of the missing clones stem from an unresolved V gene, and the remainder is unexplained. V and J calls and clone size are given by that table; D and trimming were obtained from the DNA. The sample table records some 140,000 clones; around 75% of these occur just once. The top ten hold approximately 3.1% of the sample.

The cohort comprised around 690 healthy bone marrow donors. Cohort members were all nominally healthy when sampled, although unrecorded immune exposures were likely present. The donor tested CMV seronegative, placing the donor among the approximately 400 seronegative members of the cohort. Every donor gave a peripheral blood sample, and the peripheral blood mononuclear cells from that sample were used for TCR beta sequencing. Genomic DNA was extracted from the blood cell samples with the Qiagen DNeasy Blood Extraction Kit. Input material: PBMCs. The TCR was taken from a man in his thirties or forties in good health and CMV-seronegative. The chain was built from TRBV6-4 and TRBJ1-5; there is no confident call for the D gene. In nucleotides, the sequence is TGTGCCAGCAGTGACGGGGAGAATCAGCCCCAGCATTTT. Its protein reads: CASSDGENQPQHF.